A selection of T cell receptor beta chains follows, all from one sample in a study of blood T cell repertoires in COVID-19. Libraries were prepared by immunoSEQ multiplex PCR; TCRdb keeps only in-frame clonotypes and omits some of them. The sample gives over 70,000 clones, 86% of which show up once; 18% is in the top ten. Input material: peripheral blood. The receptors derive from a human donor in a cohort sampled during active COVID-19. CDR3s include the opening cysteine and the closing phenylalanine or tryptophan. The order of the fields is D gene, CDR3 length, clone size, J gene, V gene, CDR3 DNA, CDR3 protein. D genes are given only for firm matches. Clone sizes are given selectively: once, few, many, or a class where the clone is expanded.

TRBD1	15	.	TRBJ1-5	TRBV2	TGTGCCAGCAGTGCAGACAGGGGGAGCAATCAGCCCCAGCATTTT	CASSADRGSNQPQHF
TRBD1	15	.	TRBJ1-5	TRBV28	TGTGCCAGCAGCGGCCTGCCGACAGGGGGTCAGCCCCAGCATTTT	CASSGLPTGGQPQHF
.	14	.	TRBJ2-3	TRBV18	TGTGCCAGCTCACCACGAACGGGTGCAGATACGCAGTATTTT	CASSPRTGADTQYF
.	13	.	TRBJ1-2	TRBV12-3/TRBV12-4	TGTGCCAGCCGATCCGGGAGTACCCATGGCTACACCTTC	CASRSGSTHGYTF
TRBD1	15	.	TRBJ2-7	TRBV6-5	TGTGCCAGCAGTCGGACAGGGCAGGGGCACTACGAGCAGTACTTC	CASSRTGQGHYEQYF
TRBD2	16	.	TRBJ2-7	TRBV7-2	TGTGCCAGCAGCTTAGCTGGACTAGCGGGTTCCTACGAGCAGTACTTC	CASSLAGLAGSYEQYF
TRBD2	16	.	TRBJ2-7	TRBV11-2	TGTGCCAGCAGCTCCACGGCGAGCGGGAGAAGGAACGAGCAGTACTTC	CASSSTASGRRNEQYF
TRBD1	13	.	TRBJ1-1	TRBV29-1	TGCAGCGTCAAGGGACAGATGAACACTGAAGCTTTCTTT	CSVKGQMNTEAFF
TRBD2	14	.	TRBJ2-1	TRBV10-1	TGCGCCAGCAGTTTTACTAGCGGTATTAATGAGCAGTTCTTC	CASSFTSGINEQFF
.	13	.	TRBJ1-1	TRBV15	TGTGCCACCAGTCCGGACACCCGGACTAAAGCTTTCTTT	CATSPDTRTKAFF
TRBD2	16	.	TRBJ2-1	TRBV6-5	TGTGCCAGCAGTTACTCCGCGTGGAGCGGGGACAATGAGCAGTTCTTC	CASSYSAWSGDNEQFF
.	13	.	TRBJ1-2	TRBV7-9	TGTGCCAGCAGCTTAACAGGGTCCATTGGCTACACCTTC	CASSLTGSIGYTF
TRBD1	18	.	TRBJ2-6	TRBV9	TGTGCCAGCAGCCCCCAGCCGGCAGGGGGCTATGGGGCCAACGTCCTGACTTTC	CASSPQPAGGYGANVLTF
TRBD2	22	.	TRBJ2-2	TRBV4-2	TGTGCCAGCAGCCAAGAGACGTTACAAACCGGGACTAGCAGTTCTCTCACCGGGGAGCTGTTTTTT	CASSQETLQTGTSSSLTGELFF
TRBD1	15	.	TRBJ2-1	TRBV2	TGTGCCAGCAGTGAAGTTACAGGGGACTACAATGAGCAGTTCTTC	CASSEVTGDYNEQFF
TRBD1	17	.	TRBJ2-1	TRBV23-1	TGCGCCAGCAGTCAATCGCCTGGGACAGGCCCCTACAATGAGCAGTTCTTC	CASSQSPGTGPYNEQFF
TRBD1	19	.	TRBJ1-5	TRBV6-7	TGTGCCAGCAGTTACCACACCGCGGGACAGGGGGCGGGGAGTCAGCCCCAGCATTTT	CASSYHTAGQGAGSQPQHF
TRBD1	15	.	TRBJ1-2	TRBV5-4	TGTGCCAGCAGCGCGGGACAGGGGGGAAGCTATGGCTACACCTTC	CASSAGQGGSYGYTF
TRBD1	15	.	TRBJ2-7	TRBV4-2	TGTGCCAGCAGCCATCGGACAGGGGCCGGCTACGAGCAGTACTTC	CASSHRTGAGYEQYF
.	14	.	TRBJ1-5	TRBV3-1/TRBV3-2	TGTGCCAGCAGCCAAGTGCCGGGGGATCAGCCCCAGCATTTT	CASSQVPGDQPQHF
TRBD1	14	.	TRBJ1-6	TRBV30	TGTGCCTGCTACAGGGGATCCTATAATTCACCCCTCCACTTT	CACYRGSYNSPLHF
.	16	.	TRBJ1-1	TRBV6-5	TGTGCCAGCAGTTACAAGGGACCCATAACAGGGTCTGAAGCTTTCTTT	CASSYKGPITGSEAFF
.	14	.	TRBJ2-1	TRBV7-9	TGTGCCAGCACCTCCAGCAGGGGTGCCCCCCAGCAGTTCTTC	CASTSSRGAPQQFF
TRBD1	15	.	TRBJ1-2	TRBV6-5	TGTGCCAGCAGCCGCTCAGGGACAGGGAAGGATGGCTACACCTTC	CASSRSGTGKDGYTF
TRBD2	16	.	TRBJ2-1	TRBV28	TGTGCCAGCAGTGCGGCGGGAGGGAGCTCCTACAATGAGCAGTTCTTC	CASSAAGGSSYNEQFF
TRBD1	16	few	TRBJ1-6	TRBV7-9	TGTGCCAGCAGCTCACAGACAGGGGGTATCAATTCACCCCTCCACTTT	CASSSQTGGINSPLHF
.	18	.	TRBJ2-7	TRBV4-3	TGCGCCAGCAGCCAGGCTCGGGTAAGCCCTGGGTATGTATACGAGCAGTACTTC	CASSQARVSPGYVYEQYF
TRBD1	16	.	TRBJ1-3	TRBV19	TGTGCCAGTAGTTCACGGGACAGGGTTTCTGGAAACACCATATATTTT	CASSSRDRVSGNTIYF
.	13	.	TRBJ1-4	TRBV5-1	TGCGCCAGCAGCTGGAGACTTGAGGAAAAACTGTTTTTT	CASSWRLEEKLFF